The source of this T cell receptor beta chain is a study of blood T cells in healthy people across ages. Each individual donor underwent a draw of approximately 9.8 milliliters of peripheral blood. Every sample gave at least 5.5 micrograms of total RNA when it was extracted. Study-wide points: Per million T cells, TCR beta diversity dropped about linearly as age rose.

Only a few counts were recorded for this clonotype. Its antigen is not known. Using a J-beta primer mix together with a sample-barcoded 5' primer, a second PCR was run for about 6 to 11 cycles. TCRdb called the 5' RACE reads again in MiXCR, with one record for every CDR3 protein. Of 600,000 to 1,000,000 distinct CDR3 sequences listed, 58% are singletons. The CDR3 contains 15 residues. Trimming took 0 bases from V and 3 from J; bases not matched to a gene: 4. Germline V lookup: CDR1 SGHTA, CDR2 FQGNSA. This chain uses TRBV7-2 with TRBJ1-1, with 7 bases fitting TRBD1. The clonotype originates from a man in his thirties or forties in good health. Sequenced material: blood. The CDR3: CASSLASGGYTEAFF. CDR3 DNA sequence: TGTGCCAGCAGCTTAGCCTCAGGGGGATACACTGAAGCTTTCTTT.